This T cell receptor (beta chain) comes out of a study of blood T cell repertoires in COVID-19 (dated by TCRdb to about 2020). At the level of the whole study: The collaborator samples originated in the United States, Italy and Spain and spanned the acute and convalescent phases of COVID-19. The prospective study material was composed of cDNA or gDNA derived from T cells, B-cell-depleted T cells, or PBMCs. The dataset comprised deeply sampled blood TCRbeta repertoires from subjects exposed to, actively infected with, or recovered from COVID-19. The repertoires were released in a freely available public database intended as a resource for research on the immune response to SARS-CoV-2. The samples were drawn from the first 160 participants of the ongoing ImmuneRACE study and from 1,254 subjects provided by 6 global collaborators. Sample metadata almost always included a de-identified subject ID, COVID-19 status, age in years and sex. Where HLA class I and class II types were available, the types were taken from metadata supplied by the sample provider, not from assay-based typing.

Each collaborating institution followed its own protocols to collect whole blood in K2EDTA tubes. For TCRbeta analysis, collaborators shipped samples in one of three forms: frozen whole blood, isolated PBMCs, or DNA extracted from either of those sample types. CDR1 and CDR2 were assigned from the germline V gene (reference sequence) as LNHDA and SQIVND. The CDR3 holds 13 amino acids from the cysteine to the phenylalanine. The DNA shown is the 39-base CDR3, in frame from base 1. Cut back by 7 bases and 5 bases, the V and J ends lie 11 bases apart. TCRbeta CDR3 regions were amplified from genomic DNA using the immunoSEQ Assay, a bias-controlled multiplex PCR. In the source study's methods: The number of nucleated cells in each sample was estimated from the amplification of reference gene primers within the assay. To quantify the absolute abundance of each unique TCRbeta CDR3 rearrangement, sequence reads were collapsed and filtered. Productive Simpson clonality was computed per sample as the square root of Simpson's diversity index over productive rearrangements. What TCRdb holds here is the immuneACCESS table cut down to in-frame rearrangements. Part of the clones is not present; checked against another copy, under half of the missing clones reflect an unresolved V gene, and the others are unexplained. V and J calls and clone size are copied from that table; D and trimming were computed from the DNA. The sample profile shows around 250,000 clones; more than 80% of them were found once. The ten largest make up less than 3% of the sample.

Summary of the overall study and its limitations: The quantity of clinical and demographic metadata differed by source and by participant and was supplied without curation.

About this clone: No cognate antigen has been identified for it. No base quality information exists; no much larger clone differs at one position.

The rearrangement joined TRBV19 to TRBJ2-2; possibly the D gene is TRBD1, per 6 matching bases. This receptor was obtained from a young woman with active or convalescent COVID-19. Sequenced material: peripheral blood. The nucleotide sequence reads TGTGCCAGTACTGTTACAGGGACCGGGGAGCTGTTTTTT. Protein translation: CASTVTGTGELFF.